This T cell receptor (beta chain) was identified during a study of Graves' ophthalmopathy and Graves' hyperthyroidism. Study-level results: Discrimination between ophthalmopathy and stable hyperthyroidism by a 13-signature model showed 85% to 90% sensitivity and 70% to 82% specificity. Appearing in blood as well were most expanded thyroid clonotypes above 0.001 frequency.

Every ophthalmopathy donor presented moderate-to-severe activity, CAS ≥3, NOSPECS ≥4 and duration under 3 months. PBMCs were isolated from a roughly 10 ml sample of fresh peripheral blood. In regard to this clonotype: The antigen remains unidentified. This may come from a read error, since a much larger clone is one base off.

The TCR beta CDR3 regions underwent amplification from RNA transcripts. HTBI primers were used in a first-round RT-PCR, which preceded a second-round multiplex PCR. From the multiplex PCR reads, TCRdb called clonotypes with MiXCR, one entry per CDR3 protein. Found here are 200,000 to 250,000 distinct CDR3 sequences, around a fifth of them singletons; the top ten hold around 45%. The sequencing sample was made of peripheral blood. This receptor was obtained from a woman aged 45-60 years with Graves' ophthalmopathy.

Here the CDR3 DNA reads TGCGCCAGCAGCTACCGGGCCGATAAGAGCTACGAGCAGTACGTC. It translates to CASSYRADKSYEQYV. The chain employs TRBV4-1 and TRBJ2-7; no definite D call. Trimming removed 5 bases from V and 3 bases from J, with 17 bases in between. The CDR3 consists of 15 residues. Germline V CDR1 and CDR2: MGHRA, YSYEKL.